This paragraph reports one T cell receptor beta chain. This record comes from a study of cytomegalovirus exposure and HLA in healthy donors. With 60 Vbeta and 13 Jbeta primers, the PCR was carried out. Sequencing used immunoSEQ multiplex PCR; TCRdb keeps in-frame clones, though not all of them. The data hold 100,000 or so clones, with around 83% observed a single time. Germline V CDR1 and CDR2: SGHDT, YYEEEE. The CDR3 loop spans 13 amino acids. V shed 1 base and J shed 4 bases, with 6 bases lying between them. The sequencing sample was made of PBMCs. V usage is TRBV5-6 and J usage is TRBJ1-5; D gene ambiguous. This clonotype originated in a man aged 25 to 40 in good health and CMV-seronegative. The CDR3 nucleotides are TGTGCCAGCAGCTTGTCTTCGAATCAGCCCCAGCATTTT. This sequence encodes CASSLSSNQPQHF. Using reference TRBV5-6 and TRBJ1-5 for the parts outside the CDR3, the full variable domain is DAGVTQSPTHLIKTRGQQVTLRCSPKSGHDTVSWYQQALGQGPQFIFQYYEEEERQRGNFPDRFSGHQFPNYSSELNVNALLLGDSALYLCASSLSSNQPQHFGDGTRLSIL.